Sequencing of this T cell receptor beta chain was carried out in a study of shared clonotypes between healthy human individuals. Background on the study: A couple of women and a few men aged 18 to 49 served as donors. Study-wide results and limits: Donors were few, which limited the genetic and exposure-history diversity represented. Generation of non-shared clonotypes was less probable than generation of clonotypes shared by all four donors.

Worth noting for this clone: Its antigen remains unidentified.

Assay used: immunoSEQ multiplex PCR; TCRdb lists only in-frame clones, some missing. The sample has about 2.2 million clones; 80% to 95% are singletons. Trimming cost V 1 base and J 4 bases, with 26 bases left between them. CDR3 length: 20 residues. The germline gives CDR1 WNHNN, CDR2 SYGVQD (reference sequence). Naive CD8 cells comprised CD45RO-negative, CCR7-positively selected cells, excluding terminally differentiated effector memory CD45RA+ cells. The chain links TRBV10-1 to TRBJ1-5; no firm D call. The sequenced material came from naive CD8+ T cells from PBMCs. This clonotype was obtained from a man aged 18 to 35 in good health. Some clones in this sample may be carry-over from other donors' samples. CDR3: CASSELWEANCCVNNQPQHF. The CDR3 DNA reads TGCGCCAGCAGTGAGTTGTGGGAGGCGAACTGTTGCGTTAATAATCAGCCCCAGCATTTT.